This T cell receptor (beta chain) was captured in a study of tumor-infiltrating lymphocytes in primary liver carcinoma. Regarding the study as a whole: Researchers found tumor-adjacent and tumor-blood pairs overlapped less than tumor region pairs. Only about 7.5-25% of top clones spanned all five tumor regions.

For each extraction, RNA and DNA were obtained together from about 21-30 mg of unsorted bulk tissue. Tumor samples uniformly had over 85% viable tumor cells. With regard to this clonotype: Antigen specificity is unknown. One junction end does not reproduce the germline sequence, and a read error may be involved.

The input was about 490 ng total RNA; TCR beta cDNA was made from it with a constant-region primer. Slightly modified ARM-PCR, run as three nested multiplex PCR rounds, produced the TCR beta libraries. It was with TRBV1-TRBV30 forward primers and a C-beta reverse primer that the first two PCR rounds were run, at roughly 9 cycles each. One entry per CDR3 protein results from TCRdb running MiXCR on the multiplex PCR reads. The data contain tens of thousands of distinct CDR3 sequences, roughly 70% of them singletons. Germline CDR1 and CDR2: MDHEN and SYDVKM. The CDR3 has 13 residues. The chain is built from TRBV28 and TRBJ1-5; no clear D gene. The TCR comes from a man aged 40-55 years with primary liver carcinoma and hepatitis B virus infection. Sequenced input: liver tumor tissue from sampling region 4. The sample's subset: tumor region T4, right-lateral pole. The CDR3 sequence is CASSFFSNRPQHF. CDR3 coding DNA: TGTGCCAGTAGTTTTTTCAGCAATCGGCCACAGCATTTT.